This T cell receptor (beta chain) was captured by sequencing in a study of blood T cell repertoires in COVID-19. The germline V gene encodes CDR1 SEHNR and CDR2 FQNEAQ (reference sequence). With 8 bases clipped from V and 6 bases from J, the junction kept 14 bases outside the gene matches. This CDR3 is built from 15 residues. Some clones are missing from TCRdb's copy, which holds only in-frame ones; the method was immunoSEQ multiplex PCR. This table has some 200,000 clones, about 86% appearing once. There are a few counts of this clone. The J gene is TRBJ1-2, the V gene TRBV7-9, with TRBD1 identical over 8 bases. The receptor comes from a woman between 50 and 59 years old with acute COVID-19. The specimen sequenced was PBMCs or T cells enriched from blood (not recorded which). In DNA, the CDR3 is TGTGCCAGCCGGGGAAGGACAGGGCCTAGGAATGGCTACACCTTC. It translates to CASRGRTGPRNGYTF.